This is a list of T cell receptor beta chains from one sample in a study of blood T cell repertoires in COVID-19. Measured with immunoSEQ multiplex PCR; TCRdb has only the in-frame clones, and not every one. Among about 520,000 clones listed, 75% to 90% were seen once. Input material: peripheral blood. These receptors originate from a human donor in a cohort sampled during active COVID-19. Both conserved end residues are part of each CDR3. The D gene is left open where the match is weak. The listing skips clone size in some rows; elsewhere it reads once, few, many or a size class.

D gene	V gene	clone size	J gene	CDR3 DNA	CDR3 protein
NA	TRBV28	once	TRBJ1-4	TGTGCCAGCAGTTCTAATAGGGGGGGGTTGGCCGAACAACTGTTTTTT	CASSSNRGGLAEQLFF
NA	TRBV7-9	NA	TRBJ1-1	TGTGCCAGCAGCCCACAGGGTTCGGTCGCTTTCTTT	CASSPQGSVAFF
NA	TRBV3-1/TRBV3-2	NA	TRBJ1-2	TGTGCCAGCAGTCGCGGTTATGGCTACACCTTC	CASSRGYGYTF
NA	TRBV5-8	NA	TRBJ2-3	TGTGCCAGGGACACGGCGGTTAGGACAGATACGCAGTATTTT	CARDTAVRTDTQYF
NA	TRBV2	NA	TRBJ1-4	TGTGCCAGCAGGGAGACAGGCCTTAATGAAAAACTGTTTTTT	CASRETGLNEKLFF
NA	TRBV15	NA	TRBJ1-5	TGTGCCACCAGCTTATCCGGGGGAGGGGTTCAGCCCCAGCATTTT	CATSLSGGGVQPQHF
TRBD2	TRBV7-9	NA	TRBJ2-7	TGTGCCAGCAGCCGAAAAGTACTAGCGGAGGTTATCTACGAGCAGTACTTC	CASSRKVLAEVIYEQYF
TRBD2	TRBV19	once	TRBJ2-5	TGTGCCAGTAGTACCTTGGGACTAGCGGGAGGAAGAGAGACCCAGTACTTC	CASSTLGLAGGRETQYF
NA	TRBV19	NA	TRBJ1-4	TGTGCCAGTACCCCGTTGGGGGGGCCGTGGGAAAAACTGTTTTTT	CASTPLGGPWEKLFF
NA	TRBV6-5	NA	TRBJ2-3	TGTGCCAGCAGTTCATCCCAAAGCGGTCCCACAGATACGCAGTATTTT	CASSSSQSGPTDTQYF
TRBD1	TRBV19	NA	TRBJ1-2	TGTGCCAGTAGTACCCGGACAGGGGCTAACTATGGCTACACCTTC	CASSTRTGANYGYTF
NA	TRBV6-6	NA	TRBJ1-1	TGTGCCAGTAACAGGGTACAAACTGAAGCTTTCTTT	CASNRVQTEAFF
NA	TRBV5-4	once	TRBJ2-7	TGTGCCAGCAGCCCAAGTGGGGGTAGCGGTTACGAGCAGTACTTC	CASSPSGGSGYEQYF
TRBD1	TRBV30	NA	TRBJ1-2	TGTGCCTGGAGTGTGCGATGGGACAGGGTATTTAACTATGGCTACACCTTC	CAWSVRWDRVFNYGYTF
NA	TRBV24-1	NA	TRBJ1-2	TGTGCCACCAGTGATGCCCGCGCGGGACTCTATGGCTACACCTTC	CATSDARAGLYGYTF
NA	TRBV19	NA	TRBJ2-3	TGTGCCAGTAGTATAGGCGGGGATGATACGCAGTATTTT	CASSIGGDDTQYF
TRBD2	TRBV19	NA	TRBJ2-5	TGTGCCAGTAGTATGGCGGGAGGCCAAGAGACCCAGTACTTC	CASSMAGGQETQYF
TRBD1	TRBV25-1	NA	TRBJ1-4	TGTGCCAGCAGTGTTTCTCAGGGGACAGGTGAAAAACTGTTTTTT	CASSVSQGTGEKLFF